Each of the 32 T cell receptor beta chains below was sequenced from the same sample in a study of neurological immune-mediated disorders. One entry per CDR3 protein results from TCRdb running MiXCR on the 5' RACE reads. Here the sample spans some 15,000 distinct CDR3 sequences, roughly 13% being singletons. The sequencing input was CD8+ T cells from blood. Every receptor here comes from a female donor with HTLV-1-associated myelopathy (HAM/TSP).

This clonotype was detected many times. The chain combines TRBV12-3 or TRBV12-4 with TRBJ2-5; the D gene is possibly TRBD1 (6 bases). This CDR3 contains 17 residues. V lost 5 bases and J 0 bases, leaving 19 bases between the germline ends. The CDR3 sequence: CASSPRDEKGDQETQYF. DNA for the CDR3: TGTGCCAGCAGTCCCCGGGACGAAAAGGGGGACCAAGAGACCCAGTACTTC.

A remark on this clonotype: Mismatch with germline at one junction end may stem from a read error. V is TRBV7-2 and J is TRBJ2-2; 7 nucleotides line up with TRBD1. This CDR3 is built from 15 residues. CDR1 and CDR2 from the germline V gene are SGHTA and FQGNSA. The CDR3 sequence: CASSFRGEGTGEMFF. The CDR3 DNA reads TGTGCCAGCAGCTTCAGGGGCGAGGGCACAGGGGAGATGTTTTTT.

This clonotype has at least ten counts. The rearrangement links TRBV24-1 to TRBJ2-2, with TRBD1 as a possible D gene (5 bases). The CDR3 consists of 14 residues. V gave up 4 bases and J gave up 5 bases, with 10 bases separating them. Germline V gene data show CDR1 as KGHDR and CDR2 as SFDVKD. The CDR3 bases are TGTGCCACCAGTGAACAGACAGCGACCGGGGAGCTGTTTTTT. Translation: CATSEQTATGELFF.

In its sample, this clonotype is medium-sized. The CDR3 is CASSVAGDSRETQYF. CDR3 nucleotide sequence: TGTGCCAGCAGTGTTGCGGGTGACAGTCGGGAGACCCAGTACTTC. The V and J genes are TRBV5-8 and TRBJ2-5; TRBD1 or TRBD2 may be the D gene (5 bases each). V was cut by 5 bases and J by 5 bases, with 19 bases left in between. CDR1 and CDR2 from the germline V gene are SGHTS and YDEGEE. This CDR3 region has 15 residues.

This clonotype was detected many times. The chain uses TRBV20-1 and TRBJ1-1; weak D call: TRBD1 (5 bases). The V end was cut by 5 bases, the J end by 5 bases, with 18 bases between. Germline CDR1 is DFQATT and CDR2 is SNEGSKA (reference sequence). This CDR3 comprises 14 residues. DNA of the CDR3: TGCAGTGCTTTCCCCTCGACAGTTTTTACTGAAGCTTTCTTT. Translating it yields CSAFPSTVFTEAFF.

V usage is TRBV20-1 and J usage is TRBJ2-1; 13 nucleotides align to TRBD2. The ends lost 6 bases at V and 5 bases at J; junction bases unmatched: 7. Germline-derived CDR1 and CDR2 are DFQATT and SNEGSKA (reference sequence). This CDR3 has 15 amino acids. Written as DNA, the CDR3 is TGCAGTGCCCTAGGGGGGACTAGCGGGAACAATGAGCAGTTCTTC. Its translation: CSALGGTSGNNEQFF.

This chain joins TRBV29-1 and TRBJ1-1, with 8 positions matching TRBD1. Germline V gives CDR1 SQVTM, CDR2 ANQGSEA. The CDR3 runs to 11 residues. The J segment lost 4 bases and the V segment lost 7 bases, leaving 2 bases of the junction unmatched. CDR3 nucleotides: TGCAGCGCCACAGGGGGCACTGAAGCTTTCTTT. This codes for CSATGGTEAFF.

Many counts were recorded for this clonotype. This chain connects TRBV7-2 to TRBJ2-5; a possible D gene is TRBD2 (5 bases). Trimming shortened V by 4 bases and J by 1 base, and 16 bases separated the two germline ends. Germline values: CDR1 SGHTA, CDR2 FQGNSA. There are 16 residues in the CDR3. CDR3 loop: CASSWTGSEIQETQYF. The CDR3 DNA reads TGTGCCAGCAGCTGGACGGGGAGCGAAATCCAAGAGACCCAGTACTTC.

This clonotype was picked up many times. CDR3 sequence reads: CASRPTGLGELFF. The CDR3 nucleotides are TGTGCCAGCAGACCTACAGGGCTCGGGGAGCTGTTTTTT. The chain couples TRBV7-2 to TRBJ2-2; possible D gene TRBD1, 6 bases. This CDR3 is 13 amino acids long. Trimming stripped 6 bases from V and 7 bases from J, with 12 bases between. Germline V CDR1 and CDR2: SGHTA, FQGNSA.

This clonotype was picked up many times. The chain couples TRBV4-2 to TRBJ2-7; 9 bases fit TRBD1. CDR1 is LGHNA, CDR2 YNFKEQ, per germline. The ends lost 1 base at V and 3 bases at J; junction bases unmatched: 7. The CDR3 has 16 amino acids. The CDR3, as DNA: TGTGCCAGCAGCCAAGCGACCGGGACAGGGTTCTACGAGCAGTACTTC. It is translated as CASSQATGTGFYEQYF.

This clonotype showed up many times. V gene TRBV4-3 combines with J gene TRBJ1-6; D is unclear. In germline, CDR1 is LGHNA, CDR2 YSLEER. V was pared by 0 bases and J by 0 bases, with 9 bases between. The CDR3 has 17 amino acids. The CDR3: CASSQDPAGSYNSPLHF. The CDR3 region has the DNA TGCGCCAGCAGCCAAGACCCGGCAGGCTCCTATAATTCACCCCTCCACTTT.

This clonotype was counted at least ten times. The chain recombines TRBV6-2 or TRBV6-3 with TRBJ2-7; D is ambiguous. The CDR3 sequence is 14 residues long. Germline V gene lookup returns CDR1 MNHEY and CDR2 SVGEGT. V lost 4 bases and J lost 0, with 10 bases in between. This CDR3 reads CASSWAGNSYEQYF. Here the CDR3 DNA reads TGTGCCAGCAGTTGGGCAGGAAACTCCTACGAGCAGTACTTC.

This clonotype was recorded many times. The chain is built from TRBV20-1 and TRBJ2-2; D gene uncertain. The CDR3 sequence is 13 residues long. V lost 3 bases, J lost 4 bases, and 9 bases lay in between. Germline-derived CDR1 and CDR2 are DFQATT and SNEGSKA (reference sequence). CDR3 sequence (DNA): TGCAGTGCTAGTAGGCCGCCCACCGGGGAGCTGTTTTTT. Protein sequence: CSASRPPTGELFF.

Many counts were recorded for this clonotype. The chain uses TRBV27 and TRBJ2-1, with D perhaps matching TRBD1 or TRBD2 (5 bases each). The CDR3 is 17 amino acids. Germline V gene lookup returns CDR1 MNHEY and CDR2 SMNVEV (reference sequence). Trimming stripped 0 bases from V and 3 bases from J, with 15 bases between. The CDR3 spells CASSLSGESLLYNEQFF. The CDR3 region has the DNA TGTGCCAGCAGTTTATCAGGGGAGTCCCTCCTCTACAATGAGCAGTTCTTC.

This clonotype occurred many times. The chain links TRBV14 to TRBJ2-5, with TRBD2 matching over 7 bases. Germline CDR1 is SGHDN and CDR2 is FVKESK. The CDR3 has 15 residues. V shed 6 bases and J 1 base; nucleotides not matched to a gene: 8. In DNA form, the CDR3 reads TGTGCCAGCAGTCCCATGACTAGCCCCCAAGAGACCCAGTACTTC. It specifies CASSPMTSPQETQYF.

This clonotype showed up many times. This rearrangement joins TRBV4-3 to TRBJ1-1; the D is unclear. In germline, CDR1 is LGHNA, CDR2 YSLEER. This CDR3 spans 13 amino acids. V lost 0 bases to trimming and J lost 4 bases, with 6 bases between them. The CDR3 region has the DNA TGCGCCAGCAGCCAAGATGGGGTCACTGAAGCTTTCTTT. Translating gives CASSQDGVTEAFF.

This clonotype was seen repeatedly, ten times or more. V is TRBV7-3 and J is TRBJ2-3; the D gene is possibly TRBD1 (6 bases). V was trimmed by 7 bases and J by 2 bases, leaving 13 bases between them. The germline V gene encodes CDR1 SGHTA and CDR2 FQGTGA. The CDR3 extends over 14 amino acids. The CDR3 is CASTLGGPTDTQYF. CDR3 coding DNA: TGTGCCAGCACCCTAGGGGGACCCACAGATACGCAGTATTTT.

In the case of this clonotype: At one end the junction does not follow the germline gene, possibly because of a read error. The chain recombines TRBV27 with TRBJ2-2; 12 nucleotides line up with TRBD2. The CDR3 runs to 19 residues. Germline V gene data show CDR1 as MNHEY and CDR2 as SMNVEV (reference sequence). CDR3 protein: CASSFGTSGFRANNGKLFF. The CDR3 region has the DNA TGTGCCAGCAGTTTTGGGACTAGCGGGTTTCGCGCGAACAACGGGAAGCTGTTTTTT.

This clonotype was detected ten times or more. The chain is built from TRBV29-1 and TRBJ2-2; D perhaps matches TRBD2 (6 bases). The V end lost 6 bases, the J end lost 8 bases, and 13 bases lay between the germline ends. The CDR3 totals 12 residues. Germline V gene lookup returns CDR1 SQVTM and CDR2 ANQGSEA. CDR3: CSVWGEGGELFF. In DNA form, the CDR3 reads TGCAGCGTGTGGGGGGAAGGGGGGGAGCTGTTTTTT.

This clonotype was observed many times. V usage is TRBV7-6 and J usage is TRBJ2-5; D may be TRBD1 or TRBD2 (5 bases each). From germline, CDR1 is SGHVS and CDR2 FNYEAQ. This CDR3 comprises 16 residues. V shed 5 bases and J shed 6 bases, with 22 bases lying between them. The CDR3 nucleotides read TGTGCCAGCAGCCCACTTTTCTCGGGTCTGGGACAGACCCAGTACTTC. This gives the protein CASSPLFSGLGQTQYF.

The CDR3 bases are TGTGCCCTCAGCGCCTACAATGAGCAGTTCTTC. Residues: CALSAYNEQFF. V gene TRBV28 combines with J gene TRBJ2-1, with D hard to call. The germline V and J ends were trimmed by 11 bases and 2 bases, with 7 bases remaining between them. In germline, CDR1 is MDHEN, CDR2 SYDVKM. The CDR3 is 11 amino acids.

Ten or more counts support this clonotype. The chain has TRBV15 and TRBJ2-7, with D perhaps TRBD2 (5 bases). The CDR3 extends over 16 amino acids. With 4 bases removed from V and 5 bases from J, the gap between germline ends came to 21 bases. From germline, CDR1 is LNHNV and CDR2 YYDKDF (reference sequence). In nucleotides, the CDR3 is TGTGCCACCAGCATCCCCGGGGAGACGGGGAGTAACGAGCAGTACTTC. This encodes CATSIPGETGSNEQYF.

This clonotype has a count of ten or more. This chain uses TRBV5-6 with TRBJ2-1; D uncertain. Trimming pared 4 bases from V and 0 bases from J, leaving 8 bases between. CDR3 size: 14 residues. Germline V CDR1 and CDR2: SGHDT, YYEEEE. The CDR3 here is CASSDLNSYNEQFF. The CDR3 DNA follows: TGTGCCAGCAGCGACTTAAACTCCTACAATGAGCAGTTCTTC.

This clonotype was counted at least ten times. The chain uses TRBV6-2 or TRBV6-3 and TRBJ2-1; perhaps TRBD2 as D (7 bases). The CDR3 totals 16 residues. Germline V gene lookup returns CDR1 MNHEY and CDR2 SVGEGT. V was trimmed by 0 bases and J by 9 bases, leaving 18 bases between them. The CDR3 is CASSYSGRGLWTEQFF. As DNA, the CDR3 is TGTGCCAGCAGTTACTCCGGGCGGGGGCTCTGGACTGAGCAGTTCTTC.

This clonotype was observed at least ten times. The chain employs TRBV6-5 and TRBJ2-3; a weak D match, TRBD2 (5 bases). Trimming removed 6 bases from V and 2 bases from J, with 12 bases in between. Germline loops: CDR1 MNHEY, CDR2 SVGAGI. The CDR3 is 14 residues long. The CDR3 reads CASRLDIDTDTQYF. The CDR3 DNA reads as TGTGCCAGCAGACTAGACATCGACACAGATACGCAGTATTTT.

This clonotype was counted ten times or more. The chain is built from TRBV20-1 and TRBJ2-7; unclear D gene. In germline, CDR1 is DFQATT, CDR2 SNEGSKA (reference sequence). Trimming stripped 1 base from V and 2 bases from J, with 12 bases between. This CDR3 is built from 14 residues. Written as DNA, the CDR3 is TGCAGTGCTAGAGGGACCAACAACACCTACGAGCAGTACTTC. Residues: CSARGTNNTYEQYF.

This clonotype was recorded many times. The chain links TRBV10-3 to TRBJ2-7; D ambiguous. V was clipped by 6 bases and J by 4 bases, with 16 bases between them. The CDR3 runs to 14 residues. CDR1 and CDR2 from the germline V gene are ENHRY and SYGVKD. CDR3 coding DNA: TGTGCCATCAGCGCTCGGCACTACAGATACGAGCAGTACTTC. Translation gives CAISARHYRYEQYF.

This clonotype was seen ten or more times. The chain couples TRBV3-1 to TRBJ2-5; perhaps TRBD1 as D (6 bases). From germline, CDR1 is LGHDT and CDR2 YNNKEL (reference sequence). The CDR3 sequence is 16 residues long. V lost 0 bases and J 5 bases, leaving 16 bases between the germline ends. The CDR3 DNA reads TGTGCCAGCAGCCAAGATGGGACCGGGACATCGGAGACCCAGTACTTC. Encoded protein: CASSQDGTGTSETQYF.

At least ten counts were recorded for this clonotype. The rearrangement uses TRBV28 and TRBJ2-2; possibly TRBD2 for D (5 bases). Trimming pared 6 bases from V and 7 bases from J, leaving 21 bases between. Germline values: CDR1 MDHEN, CDR2 SYDVKM. This CDR3 has 16 amino acids. The CDR3 is CASRPLLAGLGGELFF. The CDR3 DNA sequence: TGTGCCAGCAGACCCCTCCTCGCGGGCTTGGGCGGGGAGCTGTTTTTT.

Many counts were recorded for this clonotype. The rearrangement joins TRBV9 to TRBJ2-2, with D unclear. V shed 3 bases and J shed 6 bases, with 6 bases lying between them. The CDR3 length is 12 residues. In germline, CDR1 is SGDLS, CDR2 YYNGEE. This CDR3 is CASSAYSGELFF. CDR3 sequence (DNA): TGTGCCAGCAGCGCTTACTCCGGGGAGCTGTTTTTT.

Many counts were recorded for this clonotype. This rearrangement joins TRBV5-1 to TRBJ1-1; D is ambiguous. V was clipped by 4 bases and J by 5 bases, with 9 bases between them. Germline lookup yields CDR1 SGHRS and CDR2 YFSETQ. The CDR3 has 12 amino acids. The CDR3 region is CASSPIGTEAFF. The CDR3 DNA sequence: TGCGCCAGCAGCCCGATCGGTACTGAAGCTTTCTTT.

This clonotype was seen at least ten times. The genes are TRBV29-1 and TRBJ1-1; D is ambiguous. This CDR3 is built from 13 residues. Trimming shortened V by 6 bases and J by 4 bases, and 15 bases separated the two germline ends. From germline, CDR1 is SQVTM and CDR2 ANQGSEA. For the CDR3, the DNA is TGCAGCGTCCACGGGCCGCAAAGCACTGAAGCTTTCTTT. Its translation: CSVHGPQSTEAFF.